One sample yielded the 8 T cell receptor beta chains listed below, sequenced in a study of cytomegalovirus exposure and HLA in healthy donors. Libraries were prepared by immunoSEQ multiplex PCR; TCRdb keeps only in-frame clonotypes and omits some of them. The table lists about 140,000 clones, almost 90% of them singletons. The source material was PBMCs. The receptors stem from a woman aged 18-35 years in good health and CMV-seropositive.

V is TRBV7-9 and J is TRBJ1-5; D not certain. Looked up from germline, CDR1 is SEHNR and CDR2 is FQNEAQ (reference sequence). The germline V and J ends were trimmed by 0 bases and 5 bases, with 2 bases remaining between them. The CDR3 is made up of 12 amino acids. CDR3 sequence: CASSLADQPQHF. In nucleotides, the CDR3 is TGTGCCAGCAGCTTAGCCGATCAGCCCCAGCATTTT. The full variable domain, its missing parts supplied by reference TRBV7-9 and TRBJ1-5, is DTGVSQNPRHKITKRGQNVTFRCDPISEHNRLYWYRQTLGQGPEFLTYFQNEAQLEKSRLLSDRFSAERPKGSFSTLEIQRTEQGDSAMYLCASSLADQPQHFGDGTRLSIL.

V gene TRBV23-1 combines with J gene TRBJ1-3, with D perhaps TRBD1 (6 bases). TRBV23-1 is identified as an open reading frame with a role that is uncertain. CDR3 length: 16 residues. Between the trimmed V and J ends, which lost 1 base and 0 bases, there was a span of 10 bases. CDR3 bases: TGCGCCAGCAGTCAATTGGGGGACAACTCTGGAAACACCATATATTTT. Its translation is CASSQLGDNSGNTIYF.

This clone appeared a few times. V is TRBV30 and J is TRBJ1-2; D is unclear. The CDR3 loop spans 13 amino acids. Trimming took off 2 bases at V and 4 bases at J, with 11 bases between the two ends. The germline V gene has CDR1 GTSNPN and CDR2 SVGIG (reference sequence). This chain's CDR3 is CAWSSTAFYGYTF. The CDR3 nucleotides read TGTGCCTGGAGTTCAACAGCCTTCTATGGCTACACCTTC.

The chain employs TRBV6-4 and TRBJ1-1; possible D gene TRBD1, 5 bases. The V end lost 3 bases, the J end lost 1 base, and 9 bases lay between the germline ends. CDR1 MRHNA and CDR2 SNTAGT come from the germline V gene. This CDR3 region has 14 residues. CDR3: CASSERDPNTEAFF. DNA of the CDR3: TGTGCCAGCAGTGAGCGGGACCCGAACACTGAAGCTTTCTTT.

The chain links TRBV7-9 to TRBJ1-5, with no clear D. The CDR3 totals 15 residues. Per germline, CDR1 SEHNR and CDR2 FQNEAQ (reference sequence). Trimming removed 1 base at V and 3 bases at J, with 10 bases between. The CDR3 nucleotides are TGTGCCAGCAGCTTAGGAGATAGTCACAATCAGCCCCAGCATTTT. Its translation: CASSLGDSHNQPQHF.

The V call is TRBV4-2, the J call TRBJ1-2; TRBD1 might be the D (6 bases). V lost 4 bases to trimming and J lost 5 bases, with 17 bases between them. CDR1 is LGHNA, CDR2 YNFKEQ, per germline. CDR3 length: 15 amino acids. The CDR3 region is CASSRGTGSPYGYTF. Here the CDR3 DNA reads TGTGCCAGCAGCCGAGGTACAGGGAGTCCTTATGGCTACACCTTC.

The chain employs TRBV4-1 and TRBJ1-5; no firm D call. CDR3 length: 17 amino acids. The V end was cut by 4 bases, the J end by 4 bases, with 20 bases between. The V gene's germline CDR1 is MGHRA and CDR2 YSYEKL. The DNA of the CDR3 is TGCGCCAGCAGCCTATCGGGGAGTTCAAATCGGAATCAGCCCCAGCATTTT. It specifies CASSLSGSSNRNQPQHF.

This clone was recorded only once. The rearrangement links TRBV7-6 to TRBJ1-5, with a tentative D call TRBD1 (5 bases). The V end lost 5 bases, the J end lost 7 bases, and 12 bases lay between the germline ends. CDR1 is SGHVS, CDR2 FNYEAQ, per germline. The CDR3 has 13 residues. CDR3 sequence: CASSPTATQPQHF. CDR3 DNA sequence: TGTGCCAGCAGCCCGACAGCTACACAGCCCCAGCATTTT.